The 10 T cell receptor beta chains in this list originate from one sample, sequenced in a study of T cell repertoires in cytomegalovirus infection (dated 2019 in TCRdb). For these TCRs, the target antigens are not known. The run used an Illumina HiSeq 1500. In-frame beta chains were kept once TCRdb had trimmed the public reads at Q25 with fastp and called clones with MiXCR. Rows matching on CDR3 protein sequence are summarized as one entry with the most common DNA and genes. In this sample the table shows tens of thousands of distinct CDR3 sequences, around 34% of which occur a single time. The ten largest clones capture roughly 70% of the sample. The sample taken for sequencing was PBMCs, sequenced either directly or after in vitro stimulation (not recorded which). All receptors come from a human donor in good health (CMV status not recorded). Some clones in this sample may be carry-over from other donors' samples.

This clonotype was counted many times. The J gene is TRBJ1-1, the V gene TRBV18; D unclear. The CDR3 spans 14 residues. Trimming cost V 1 base and J 4 bases, with 10 bases left between them. CDR1 is KGHSH and CDR2 is LQKENI in the germline V gene. DNA for the CDR3: TGTGCCAGCTCACCACTCATCCAGAGCACTGAAGCTTTCTTT. Translating gives CASSPLIQSTEAFF.

This chain links TRBV19 with TRBJ2-1, with D perhaps TRBD2 (6 bases). Germline values: CDR1 LNHDA, CDR2 SQIVND (reference sequence). The CDR3 totals 13 residues. V shed 5 bases and J shed 8 bases, with 13 bases lying between them. The chain's CDR3 is CASSPPGVDEQFF. The CDR3 DNA sequence: TGTGCCAGTAGTCCCCCGGGAGTTGATGAGCAGTTCTTC.

The CDR3 region has the DNA TGTGCCAGCAGTTCCCGGGGGGGCAGGCAGCCCCAGCATTTT. Protein sequence: CASSSRGGRQPQHF. The chain combines TRBV27 with TRBJ1-5; the D gene is possibly TRBD1 (6 bases). The V gene lost 4 bases and the J gene lost 7 bases, with 14 bases spanning the gap. The V gene's germline CDR1 is MNHEY and CDR2 SMNVEV (reference sequence). The CDR3 has 14 residues.

The CDR3: CASSLGGGLDGQPQHF. CDR3 DNA: TGCGCCAGCAGCTTGGGCGGGGGCCTCGACGGCCAGCCCCAGCATTTT. The chain has TRBV5-1 and TRBJ1-5; TRBD1 is a possible D gene (6 bases). The germline CDR1 and CDR2 sequences are SGHRS and YFSETQ. Trimming shortened V by 0 bases and J by 7 bases, and 17 bases separated the two germline ends. There are 16 residues in the CDR3.

This clonotype has only a few counts. The chain links TRBV12-3 or TRBV12-4 to TRBJ1-4; a possible D gene is TRBD1 (5 bases). The CDR3 length is 15 residues. Trimming took 11 bases from V and 0 from J, leaving 16 bases between them. Written as DNA, the CDR3 is TGTGCCTCTAATCCGGGGCATACAACTAATGAAAAACTGTTTTTT. Protein: CASNPGHTTNEKLFF.

V is TRBV27 and J is TRBJ2-3; either TRBD1 or TRBD2 may fit D (6 bases each). The CDR3 spans 15 residues. Trimming took 2 bases from V and 2 from J, leaving 11 bases between them. CDR1 and CDR2 from the germline V gene are MNHEY and SMNVEV (reference sequence). CDR3 sequence reads: CASSLRGRATDTQYF. The CDR3 DNA is TGTGCCAGCAGTTTACGGGGGCGTGCCACAGATACGCAGTATTTT.

V usage is TRBV13 and J usage is TRBJ1-3, with a tentative D call TRBD1 (6 bases). The CDR3 extends over 15 amino acids. CDR1 and CDR2 (germline): PRHDT, FYEKMQ (reference sequence). The V end was cut by 6 bases, the J end by 2 bases, with 14 bases between. The CDR3 coding sequence is TGTGCCAGCAGATCGGACCGACAGGCTGGAAACACCATATATTTT. It specifies CASRSDRQAGNTIYF.

The sample holds one count of this clonotype. The chain has TRBV5-1 and TRBJ1-1; D ambiguous. This CDR3 spans 14 amino acids. The V and J ends lost 3 bases and 2 bases respectively, with 11 bases between them. Germline values: CDR1 SGHRS, CDR2 YFSETQ. The CDR3 DNA reads TGCGCCAGCAGCTATACGATTCCAAACACTGAAGCTTTCTTT. It is translated as CASSYTIPNTEAFF.

This chain uses TRBV6-5 with TRBJ1-2; 12 nucleotides align to TRBD1. The CDR3 spans 17 residues. Germline CDR1 and CDR2: MNHEY and SVGAGI. Germline trimming cut 4 bases from V and 3 bases from J; bases unmatched to any gene: 9. The CDR3 DNA reads as TGTGCCAGCAGTTCCCCGGGCGGGACAGGGGGCTACTATGGCTACACCTTC. This encodes CASSSPGGTGGYYGYTF.

The chain couples TRBV15 to TRBJ2-1; 7 positions agree with TRBD1. The ends lost 3 bases at V and 4 bases at J; junction bases unmatched: 15. CDR1 and CDR2 from the germline V gene are LNHNV and YYDKDF (reference sequence). The CDR3 length is 18 residues. The chain's CDR3 is CATSSPVSQGVRYNEQFF. Written as DNA, the CDR3 is TGTGCCACCAGCAGTCCAGTCTCGCAGGGGGTTCGGTACAATGAGCAGTTCTTC.